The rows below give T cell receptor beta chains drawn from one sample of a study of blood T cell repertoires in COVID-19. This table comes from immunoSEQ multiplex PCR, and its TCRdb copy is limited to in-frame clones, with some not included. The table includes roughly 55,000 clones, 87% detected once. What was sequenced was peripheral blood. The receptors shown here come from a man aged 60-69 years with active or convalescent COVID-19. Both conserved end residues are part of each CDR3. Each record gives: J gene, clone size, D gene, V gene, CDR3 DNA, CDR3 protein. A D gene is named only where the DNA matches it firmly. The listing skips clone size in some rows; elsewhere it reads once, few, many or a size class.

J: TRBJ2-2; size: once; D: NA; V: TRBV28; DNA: TGTGCCAGCAGTTTACGTCCGCCCACGAGAACCGGGGAGCTGTTTTTT; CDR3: CASSLRPPTRTGELFF
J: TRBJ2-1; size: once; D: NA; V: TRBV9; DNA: TGTGCCAGCTCCGTGGGGGGTATCTACAATGAGCAGTTCTTC; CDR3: CASSVGGIYNEQFF
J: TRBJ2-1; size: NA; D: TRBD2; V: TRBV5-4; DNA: TGTGCCAGCAGCTTGACTAGCGGGAGCTTCAATGAGCAGTTCTTC; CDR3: CASSLTSGSFNEQFF
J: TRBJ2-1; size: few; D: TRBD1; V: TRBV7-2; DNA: TGTGCCAGCAGCCTTGCCGGGACAGGGTTTGACAATGAGCAGTTCTTC; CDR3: CASSLAGTGFDNEQFF
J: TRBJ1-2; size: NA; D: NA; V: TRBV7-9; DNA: TGTGCCAGCAGCTCCACCGGGACACTTCCGTATGGCTACACCTTC; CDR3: CASSSTGTLPYGYTF
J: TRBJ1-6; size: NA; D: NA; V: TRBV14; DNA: TGTGCCAGCAGCCAAGATTTGACAGCCTCTTCACCCCTCCACTTT; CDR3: CASSQDLTASSPLHF
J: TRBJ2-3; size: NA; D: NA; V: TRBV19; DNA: TGTGCCAGTAGTAGAGGTCGTGGGGATACGCAGTATTTT; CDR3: CASSRGRGDTQYF
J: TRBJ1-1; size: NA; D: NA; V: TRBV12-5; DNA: TGTGCTAGTGGCCCCCCGACAGCGATGAACACTGAAGCTTTCTTT; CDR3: CASGPPTAMNTEAFF
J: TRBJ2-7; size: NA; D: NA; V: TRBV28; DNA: TGTGCCAGCAGCGGCCAGGACTACGAGCAGTACTTC; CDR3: CASSGQDYEQYF
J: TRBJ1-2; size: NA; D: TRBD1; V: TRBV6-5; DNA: TGTGCCAGCAGTTACTCGAGACAGGGGAATGGCTACACCTTC; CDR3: CASSYSRQGNGYTF
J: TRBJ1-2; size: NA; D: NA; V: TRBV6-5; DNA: TGTGCCAGCAGTTACTCTTCGGGGGGGGCAATTGGCTACACCTTC; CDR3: CASSYSSGGAIGYTF
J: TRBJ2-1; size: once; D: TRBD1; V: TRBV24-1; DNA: TGTGCCACCAGTGATCCTACAGGGGGACCTAACAATGAGCAGTTCTTC; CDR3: CATSDPTGGPNNEQFF
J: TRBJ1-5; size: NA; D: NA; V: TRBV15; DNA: TGTGCCACCAGCAGAGCTAGGACAGATAATCAGCCCCAGCATTTT; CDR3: CATSRARTDNQPQHF
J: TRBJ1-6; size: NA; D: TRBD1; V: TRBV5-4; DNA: TGTGCCAGCAGCTCAAAGGGGGCACTTAATTCACCCCTCCACTTT; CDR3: CASSSKGALNSPLHF
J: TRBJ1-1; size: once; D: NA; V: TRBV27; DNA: TGTGCCAGCAGTTTCCTCCCCGGGATCGCTGAAGCTTTCTTT; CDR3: CASSFLPGIAEAFF
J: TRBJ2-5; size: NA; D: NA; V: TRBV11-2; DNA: TGTGCCAGCAGCTTAGACGGGGAGAGAGATGAGACCCAGTACTTC; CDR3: CASSLDGERDETQYF
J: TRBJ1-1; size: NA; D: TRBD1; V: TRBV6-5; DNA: TGTGCCAGCAGCTTCGACGGGACAGGGGGCACTGAAGCTTTCTTT; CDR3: CASSFDGTGGTEAFF
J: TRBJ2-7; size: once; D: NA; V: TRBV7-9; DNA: TGTGCCAGCAGCTTAGTTGGAGGGAACGAGCAGTACTTC; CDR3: CASSLVGGNEQYF
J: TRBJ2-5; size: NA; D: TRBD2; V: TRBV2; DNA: TGTGCCAGCAGAAGCGGGGGGGTTTCGACCCAGTACTTC; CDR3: CASRSGGVSTQYF
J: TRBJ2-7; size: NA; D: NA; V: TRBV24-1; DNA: TGTGCCACCAGTGACTTCGGGGTGGAGCAGTACTTC; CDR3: CATSDFGVEQYF
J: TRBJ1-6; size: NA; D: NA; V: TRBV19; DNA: TGTGCCAGTAGTATGGGGGGGGGATCACCCCTCCACTTT; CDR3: CASSMGGGSPLHF
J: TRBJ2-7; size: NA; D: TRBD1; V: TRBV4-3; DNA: TGCGCCAGCAGCCCCCGGACAGGGAACGCCTACGAGCAGTACTTC; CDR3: CASSPRTGNAYEQYF
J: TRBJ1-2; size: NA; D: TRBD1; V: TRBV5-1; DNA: TGCGCCAGCAGCTTGGGCACCGGGACAGGGTTTGGCTACACCTTC; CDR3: CASSLGTGTGFGYTF
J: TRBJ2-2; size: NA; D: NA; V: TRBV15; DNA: TGTGCCACCAGCAGAGACAGGGGCACCGGGGAGCTGTTTTTT; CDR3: CATSRDRGTGELFF
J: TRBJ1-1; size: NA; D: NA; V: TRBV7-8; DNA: TGTGCCAGCAGCTTAGCGAGTGTCAGCGGAGGAGAAAAAGCTTTCTTT; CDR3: CASSLASVSGGEKAFF
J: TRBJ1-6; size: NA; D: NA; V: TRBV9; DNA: TGTGCCAGCAGCGCAGGGTATAATTCACCCCTCCACTTT; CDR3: CASSAGYNSPLHF
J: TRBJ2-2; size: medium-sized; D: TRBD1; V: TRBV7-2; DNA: TGTGCCAGCAGCCGTCCCGGGACAGGGACCGGGGAGCTGTTTTTT; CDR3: CASSRPGTGTGELFF
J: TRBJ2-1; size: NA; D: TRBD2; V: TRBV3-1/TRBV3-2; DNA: TGTGCCAGCAGCCAAAGGCTAGCGGGTCGAGCGAGCTTTTACAATGAGCAGTTCTTC; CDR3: CASSQRLAGRASFYNEQFF
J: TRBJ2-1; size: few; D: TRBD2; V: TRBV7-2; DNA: TGTGCCAGCAGGCAAAAAAATAGCGGGGGGGACAATGAGCAGTTCTTC; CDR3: CASRQKNSGGDNEQFF
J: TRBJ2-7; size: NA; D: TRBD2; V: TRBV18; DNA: TGTGCCAGCTCACCATCGGGACTAGCGGGAGGGAGCTCCTACGAGCAGTACTTC; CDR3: CASSPSGLAGGSSYEQYF
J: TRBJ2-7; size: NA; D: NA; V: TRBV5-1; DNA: TGCGCCAGCAGCTTTCAGGGAACCTACGAGCAGTACTTC; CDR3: CASSFQGTYEQYF
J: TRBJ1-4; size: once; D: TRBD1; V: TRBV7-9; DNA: TGTGCCAGCGGTGGACAGGGGGCAACTAATGAAAAACTGTTTTTT; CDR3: CASGGQGATNEKLFF
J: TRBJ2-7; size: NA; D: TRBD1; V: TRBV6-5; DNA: TGTGCCAGCAGTTATACCGGACAGGGGGCCGAGCAGTACTTC; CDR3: CASSYTGQGAEQYF
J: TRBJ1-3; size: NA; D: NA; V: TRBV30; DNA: TGTGCCTGGAGGTCGGGGGACTGGGCCGGAAACACCATATATTTT; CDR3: CAWRSGDWAGNTIYF
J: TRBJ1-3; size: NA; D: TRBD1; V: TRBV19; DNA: TGTGCCAGTGAGCCCCGGACAGGCTCGAGCTCTGGAAACACCATATATTTT; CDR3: CASEPRTGSSSGNTIYF
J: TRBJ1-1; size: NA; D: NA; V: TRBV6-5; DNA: TGTGCCAGCTCCCTACGGGGGGTCGGTCGCACTGAAGCTTTCTTT; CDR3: CASSLRGVGRTEAFF
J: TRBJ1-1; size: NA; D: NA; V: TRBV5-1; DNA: TGCGCCAGCAGCCTCCGGGACACGGGTGAAGCTTTCTTT; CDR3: CASSLRDTGEAFF